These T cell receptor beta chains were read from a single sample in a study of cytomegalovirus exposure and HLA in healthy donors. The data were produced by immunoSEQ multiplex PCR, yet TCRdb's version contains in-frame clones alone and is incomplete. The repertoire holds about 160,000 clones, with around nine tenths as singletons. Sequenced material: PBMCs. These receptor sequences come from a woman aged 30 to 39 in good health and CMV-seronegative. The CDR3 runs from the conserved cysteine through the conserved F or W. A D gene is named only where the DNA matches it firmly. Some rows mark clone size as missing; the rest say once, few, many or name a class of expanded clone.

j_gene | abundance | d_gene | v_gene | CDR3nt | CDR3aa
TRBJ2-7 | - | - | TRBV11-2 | TGTGCCAGCAGCTTAGTTCAGGCGCAAACCTACGAGCAGTACTTC | CASSLVQAQTYEQYF
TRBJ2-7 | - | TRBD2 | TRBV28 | TGTGCCAGCAGTGCCACCGGGGGGGGCTCCTACGAGCAGTACTTC | CASSATGGGSYEQYF
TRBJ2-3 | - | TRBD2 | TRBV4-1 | TGCGCCAGCAGCCAACCTAGCGGGAGGGCCTCGGGTACGCAGTATTTT | CASSQPSGRASGTQYF
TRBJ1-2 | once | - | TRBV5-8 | TGTGCCAGCAGCGTCGGGATTTCTGGGGTCCTTGGCTACACCTTC | CASSVGISGVLGYTF
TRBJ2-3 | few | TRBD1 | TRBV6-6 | TGTGCCAGAGCAGGGGGAACAGATACGCAGTATTTT | CARAGGTDTQYF
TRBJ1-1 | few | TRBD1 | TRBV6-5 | TGTGCCAGCAGCCCAAGGACAGGGACAAGTACTGAAGCTTTCTTT | CASSPRTGTSTEAFF
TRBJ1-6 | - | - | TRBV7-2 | TGTGCCAGCAGCCCAGCGGGGCTTGGGAGTTCACCCCTCCACTTT | CASSPAGLGSSPLHF
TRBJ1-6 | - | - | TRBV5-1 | TGCGCCAGCAGCCTAGGGACACTCGCCCCCAATTCACCCCTCCACTTT | CASSLGTLAPNSPLHF
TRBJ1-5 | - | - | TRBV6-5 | TGTGCCAGCAGCCCCTCGGGGAGGGGGGTCCAGCCCCAGCATTTT | CASSPSGRGVQPQHF
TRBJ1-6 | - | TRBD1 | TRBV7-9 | TGTGCCAGCAGCTCTGGGACAGGGCATTCACCCCTCCACTTT | CASSSGTGHSPLHF
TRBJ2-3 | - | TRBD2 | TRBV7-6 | TGTGCCAGCAGCTTGGGGACTAGCGGGACAGATACGCAGTATTTT | CASSLGTSGTDTQYF
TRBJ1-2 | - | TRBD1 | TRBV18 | TGTGCCAGCTCCTTCGGGACAGGGACTTCCTATGGCTACACCTTC | CASSFGTGTSYGYTF
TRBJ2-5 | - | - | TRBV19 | TGTGCCAGTAGTATAGTGGGAACAGGGCAAGAGACCCAGTACTTC | CASSIVGTGQETQYF
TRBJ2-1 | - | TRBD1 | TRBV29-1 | TGCAGCGCCGGTGACAGGGGTTGGTACAATGAGCAGTTCTTC | CSAGDRGWYNEQFF
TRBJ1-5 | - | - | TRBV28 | TGTGCCAGCAGTTTATCCGGGTTGGTCAATCAGCCCCAGCATTTT | CASSLSGLVNQPQHF
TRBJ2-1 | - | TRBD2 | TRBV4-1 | TGCGCCAGCAGCCCGGTGGGGCGGGGGGGGCACAATGAGCAGTTCTTC | CASSPVGRGGHNEQFF
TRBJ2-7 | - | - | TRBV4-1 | TGCGCCAGCAGCCAACATCCCAGGGCAGGCGAGCAGTACTTC | CASSQHPRAGEQYF
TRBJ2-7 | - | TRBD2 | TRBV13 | TGTGCCAGCAGCCGCCAAGAGGAACCGGGACTAGACTACGAGCAGTACTTC | CASSRQEEPGLDYEQYF
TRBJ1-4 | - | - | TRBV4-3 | TGCGCCAGCAGCCAAGTGGCCCAGGAGGTAGTAAATGAAAAACTGTTTTTT | CASSQVAQEVVNEKLFF
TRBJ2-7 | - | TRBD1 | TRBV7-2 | TGTGCCAGCAGCTTAGGGGGCGGGGGACAGGGCTACGAGCAGTACTTC | CASSLGGGGQGYEQYF
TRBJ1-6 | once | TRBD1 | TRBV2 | TGTGCCAGCTCCCTGGACAGGGTAGGCTCACCCCTCCACTTT | CASSLDRVGSPLHF
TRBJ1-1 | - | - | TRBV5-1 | TGCGCCAGCTCGGCCTTCGGGAGACCGAACACTGAAGCTTTCTTT | CASSAFGRPNTEAFF
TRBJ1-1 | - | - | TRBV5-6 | TGTGCCAGCAGCTACAGGAACACTGAAGCTTTCTTT | CASSYRNTEAFF